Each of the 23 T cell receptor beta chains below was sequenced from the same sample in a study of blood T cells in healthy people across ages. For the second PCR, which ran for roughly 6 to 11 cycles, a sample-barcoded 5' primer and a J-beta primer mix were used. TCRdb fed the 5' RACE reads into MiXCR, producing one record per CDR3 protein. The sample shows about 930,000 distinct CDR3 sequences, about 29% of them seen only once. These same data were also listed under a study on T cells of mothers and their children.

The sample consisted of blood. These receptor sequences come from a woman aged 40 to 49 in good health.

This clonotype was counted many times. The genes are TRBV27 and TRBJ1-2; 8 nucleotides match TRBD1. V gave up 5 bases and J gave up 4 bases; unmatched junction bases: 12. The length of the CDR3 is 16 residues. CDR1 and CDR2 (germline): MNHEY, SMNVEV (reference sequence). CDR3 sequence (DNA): TGTGCCAGCAGTCCTTTATCAGGGGGCGCTTCCTATGGCTACACCTTC. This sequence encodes CASSPLSGGASYGYTF.

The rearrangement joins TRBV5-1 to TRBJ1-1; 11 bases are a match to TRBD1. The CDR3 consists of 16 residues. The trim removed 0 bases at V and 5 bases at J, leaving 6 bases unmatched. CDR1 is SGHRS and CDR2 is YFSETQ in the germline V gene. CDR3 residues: CASSLAPGQGVTEAFF. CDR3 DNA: TGCGCCAGCAGCTTGGCTCCGGGACAGGGGGTTACTGAAGCTTTCTTT.

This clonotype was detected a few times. The CDR3 region has the DNA TGCGCCAGCAGTGAGTCGGGACGGGGGGCACGCGGCTACACCTTC. Translated: CASSESGRGARGYTF. The V gene is TRBV10-2, the J gene TRBJ1-2, with a possible D match to TRBD1 (6 bases). The V and J ends lost 0 bases and 8 bases respectively, with 16 bases between them. Looked up from germline, CDR1 is WSHSY and CDR2 is SAAADI. This CDR3 has 15 residues.

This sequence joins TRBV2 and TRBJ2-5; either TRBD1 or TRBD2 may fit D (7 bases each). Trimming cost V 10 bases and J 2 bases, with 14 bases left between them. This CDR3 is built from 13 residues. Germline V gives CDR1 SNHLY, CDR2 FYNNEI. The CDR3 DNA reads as TGTGCCACCAGGGGGGGCCTTCAAGAGACCCAGTACTTC. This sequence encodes CATRGGLQETQYF. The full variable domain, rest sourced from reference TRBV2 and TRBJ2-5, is EPEVTQTPSHQVTQMGQEVILRCVPISNHLYFYWYRQILGQKVEFLVSFYNNEISEKSEIFDDQFSVERPDGSNFTLKIRSTKLEDSAMYFCATRGGLQETQYFGPGTRLLVL.

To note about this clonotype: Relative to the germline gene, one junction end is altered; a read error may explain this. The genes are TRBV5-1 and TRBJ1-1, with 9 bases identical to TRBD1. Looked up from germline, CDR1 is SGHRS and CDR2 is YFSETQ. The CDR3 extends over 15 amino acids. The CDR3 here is CASRPPYRGPTEAFF. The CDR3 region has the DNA TGCGCCAGCAGACCTCCCTACAGGGGGCCCACTGAAGCTTTTTTT. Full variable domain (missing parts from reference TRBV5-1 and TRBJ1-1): KAGVTQTPRYLIKTRGQQVTLSCSPISGHRSVSWYQQTPGQGLQFLFEYFSETQRNKGNFPGRFSGRQFSNSRSEMNVSTLELGDSALYLCASRPPYRGPTEAFFGQGTRLTVV.

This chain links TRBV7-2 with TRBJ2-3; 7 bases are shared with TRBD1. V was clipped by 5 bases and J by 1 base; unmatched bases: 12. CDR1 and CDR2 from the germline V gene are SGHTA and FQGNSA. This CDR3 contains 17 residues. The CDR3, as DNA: TGTGCCAGCAGCCCTAGAGGGGGCGGGTGGGGCACAGATACGCAGTATTTT. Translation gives CASSPRGGGWGTDTQYF.

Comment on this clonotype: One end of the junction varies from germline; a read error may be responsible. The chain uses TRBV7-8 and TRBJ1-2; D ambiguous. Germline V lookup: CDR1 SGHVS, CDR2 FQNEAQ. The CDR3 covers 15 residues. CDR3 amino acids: CAGSLGTSATYGYTF. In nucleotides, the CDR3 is TGTGCCGGCAGCTTAGGCACATCGGCCACTTATGGCTACACCTTC.

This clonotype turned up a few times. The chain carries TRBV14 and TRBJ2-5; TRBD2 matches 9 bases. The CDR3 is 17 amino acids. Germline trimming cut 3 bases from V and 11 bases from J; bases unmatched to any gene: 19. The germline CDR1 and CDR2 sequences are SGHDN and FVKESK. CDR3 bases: TGTGCCAGCAGCCATTGGGGCGGGGGGGCCGCCTACAATGAGCAGTACTTC. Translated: CASSHWGGGAAYNEQYF.

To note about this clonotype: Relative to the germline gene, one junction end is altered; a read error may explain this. In nucleotides, the CDR3 is TGTGCCGGCAGTCCGGGACTTCGGAGCTCCTACGAGCAGTACTTC. Protein: CAGSPGLRSSYEQYF. The V call is TRBV7-2, the J call TRBJ2-7; D is perhaps TRBD2 (6 bases). CDR3 length: 15 amino acids. Germline V gene lookup returns CDR1 SGHTA and CDR2 FQGNSA. Full variable domain (outside the CDR3, taken from reference TRBV7-2 and TRBJ2-7): GAGVSQSPSNKVTEKGKDVELRCDPISGHTALYWYRQSLGQGLEFLIYFQGNSAPDKSGLPSDRFSAERTGGSVSTLTIQRTQQEDSAVYLCAGSPGLRSSYEQYFGPGTRLTVT.

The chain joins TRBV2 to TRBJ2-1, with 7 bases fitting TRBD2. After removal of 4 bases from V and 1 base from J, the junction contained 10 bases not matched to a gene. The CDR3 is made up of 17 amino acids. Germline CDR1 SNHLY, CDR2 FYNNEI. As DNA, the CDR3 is TGTGCCAGCAGTGCCCTAAGGTCTAGCGGTTCCTACAATGAGCAGTTCTTC. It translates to CASSALRSSGSYNEQFF.

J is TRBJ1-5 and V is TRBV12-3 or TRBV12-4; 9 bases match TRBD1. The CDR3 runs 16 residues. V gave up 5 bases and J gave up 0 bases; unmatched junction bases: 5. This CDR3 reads CASSRTGDHSNQPQHF. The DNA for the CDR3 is TGTGCCAGCAGTCGGACAGGGGACCATAGCAATCAGCCCCAGCATTTT.

Here the CDR3 reads CASSEGYRAGGTDTQYF. In nucleotides, the CDR3 is TGTGCCAGCAGTGAAGGTTACAGAGCGGGGGGGACAGATACGCAGTATTTT. This sequence joins TRBV6-1 and TRBJ2-3; 10 positions agree with TRBD2. J lost 3 bases, V lost 1 base, and 7 bases had no gene match. Looked up from germline, CDR1 is MNHNS and CDR2 is SASEGT. The CDR3 runs 17 residues.

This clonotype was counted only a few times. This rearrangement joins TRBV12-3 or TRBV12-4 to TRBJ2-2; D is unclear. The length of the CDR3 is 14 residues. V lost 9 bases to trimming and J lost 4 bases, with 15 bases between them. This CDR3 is CASSSRVITGELFF. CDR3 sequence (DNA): TGTGCCAGTTCCTCTCGGGTAATCACCGGGGAGCTGTTTTTT.

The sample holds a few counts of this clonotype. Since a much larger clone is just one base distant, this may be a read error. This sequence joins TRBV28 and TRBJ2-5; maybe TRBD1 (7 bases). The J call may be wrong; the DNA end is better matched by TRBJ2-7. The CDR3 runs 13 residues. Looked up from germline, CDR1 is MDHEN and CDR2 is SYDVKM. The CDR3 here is CASGGTVNYEQYF. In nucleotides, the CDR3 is TGTGCCAGCGGCGGGACAGTGAATTACGAGCAGTACTTC.

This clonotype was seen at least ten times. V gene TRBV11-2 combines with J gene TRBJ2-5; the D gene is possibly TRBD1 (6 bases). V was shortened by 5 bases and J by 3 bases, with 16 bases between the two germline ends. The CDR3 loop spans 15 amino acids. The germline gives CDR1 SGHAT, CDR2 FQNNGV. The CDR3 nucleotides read TGTGCCAGCAGCAGCTTACTCCGGGACAAAGAGACCCAGTACTTC. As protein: CASSSLLRDKETQYF.

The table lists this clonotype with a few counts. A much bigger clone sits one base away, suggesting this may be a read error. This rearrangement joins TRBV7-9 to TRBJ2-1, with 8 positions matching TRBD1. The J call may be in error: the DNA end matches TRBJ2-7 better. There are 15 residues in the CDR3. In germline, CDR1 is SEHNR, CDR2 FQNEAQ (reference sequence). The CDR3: CASSPRTGSPNEQYF. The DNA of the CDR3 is TGTGCCAGCAGCCCTAGGACAGGGTCCCCTAATGAGCAGTACTTC.

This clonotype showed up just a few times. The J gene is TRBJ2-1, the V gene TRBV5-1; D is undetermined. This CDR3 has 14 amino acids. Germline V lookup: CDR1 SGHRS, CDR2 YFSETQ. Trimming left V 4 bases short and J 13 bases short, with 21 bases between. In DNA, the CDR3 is TGCGCCAGCAGCCGCGACTTAGCCAAAAACATTCAGTTCTTC. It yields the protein CASSRDLAKNIQFF.

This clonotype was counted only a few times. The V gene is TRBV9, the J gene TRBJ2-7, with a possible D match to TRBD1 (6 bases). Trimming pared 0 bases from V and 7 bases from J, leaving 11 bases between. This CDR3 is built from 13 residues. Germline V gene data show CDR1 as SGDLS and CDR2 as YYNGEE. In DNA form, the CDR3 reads TGTGCCAGCAGCGTAGAACAGGGTCAGGAGCAGTACTTC. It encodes CASSVEQGQEQYF.

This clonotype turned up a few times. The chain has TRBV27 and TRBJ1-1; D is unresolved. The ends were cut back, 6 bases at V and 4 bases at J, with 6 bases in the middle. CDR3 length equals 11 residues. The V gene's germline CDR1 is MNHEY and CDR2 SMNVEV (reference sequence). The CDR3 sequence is CASRFGTEAFF. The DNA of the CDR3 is TGTGCCAGCAGATTTGGCACTGAAGCTTTCTTT.

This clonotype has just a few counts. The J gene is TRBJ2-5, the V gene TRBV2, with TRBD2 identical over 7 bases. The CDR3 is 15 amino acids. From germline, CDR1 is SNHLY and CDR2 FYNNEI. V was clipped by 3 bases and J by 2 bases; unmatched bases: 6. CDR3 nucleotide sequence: TGTGCCAGCAGTGAGAATGTGGGGGGGCAAGAGACCCAGTACTTC. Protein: CASSENVGGQETQYF.

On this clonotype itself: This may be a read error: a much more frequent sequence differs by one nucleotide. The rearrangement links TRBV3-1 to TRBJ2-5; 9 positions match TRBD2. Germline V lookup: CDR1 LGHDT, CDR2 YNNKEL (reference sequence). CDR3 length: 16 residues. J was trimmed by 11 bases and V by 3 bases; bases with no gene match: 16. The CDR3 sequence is CASSQFGGGDYNEQYF. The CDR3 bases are TGTGCCAGCAGCCAGTTTGGCGGGGGGGACTACAATGAGCAGTACTTC.

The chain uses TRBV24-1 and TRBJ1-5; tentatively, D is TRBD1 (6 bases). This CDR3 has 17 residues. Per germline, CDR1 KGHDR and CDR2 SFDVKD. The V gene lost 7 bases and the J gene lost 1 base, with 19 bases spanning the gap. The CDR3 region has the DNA TGTGCCACCAGCAAGGGCGGAGCTGGACAGAGCAATCAGCCCCAGCATTTT. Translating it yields CATSKGGAGQSNQPQHF.

CDR3 amino acids: CASSHRGAGDSYEQYF. CDR3 DNA sequence: TGTGCCAGCAGCCATCGGGGGGCGGGAGACTCCTACGAGCAGTACTTC. The chain recombines TRBV7-2 with TRBJ2-7; possibly TRBD2 for D (7 bases). This CDR3 spans 16 amino acids. V was clipped by 5 bases and J by 0 bases, with 17 bases between them. The germline gives CDR1 SGHTA, CDR2 FQGNSA.